This is a list of T cell receptor beta chains from one sample in a study of identical twins. TCRdb independently ran MiXCR on the 5' RACE reads; one entry per CDR3 protein. This table holds a few hundred thousand distinct CDR3 sequences, roughly 9% found once. The sequenced sample was naive T cells sorted from blood. Receptor source: a woman in her forties or fifties in good health. The CDR3 runs from the conserved cysteine through the conserved F or W.

cdr3_aa,v_call
CASSLDPDSTDTQYF,TRBV5-1
CASSLAATPQHF,TRBV12-3/TRBV12-4
CASSGLAEIYEQYF,TRBV2
CASSLRGTDTQYF,TRBV5-1
CASRWSVEGTGELFF,TRBV4-1
CAISESTGAYGYTF,TRBV10-3
CASSTPPHYGYTF,TRBV7-2
CASSQDSPTTLRVQYF,TRBV3-1
CASSSEMGAGNEQFF,TRBV4-1
CAWSRAYEQYF,TRBV30
CASSLEQGGNTEAFF,TRBV5-6
CASNIGRVTDTQYF,TRBV12-3/TRBV12-4
CASSQGTGVVEKLFF,TRBV4-1
CSGRDRSYNEQFF,TRBV29-1
CASIGYRGYEQFF,TRBV12-3/TRBV12-4
CASSGRGQETQYF,TRBV3-1
CASKAGAQRNEQFF,TRBV27
CASSLRGGPEAFF,TRBV5-1
CASFQGGELFF,TRBV2
CASSPRRPGLLVYEQYF,TRBV5-1
CASSSPRQRSLYEQYF,TRBV12-3/TRBV12-4
CASSLALAETGELFF,TRBV7-6
CASGGGNSPLHF,TRBV19
CASSFEPNTGELFF,TRBV5-1
CSVKTGTLGELFF,TRBV29-1
CASSRITGELFF,TRBV9
CASSLMREGPLNEQFF,TRBV5-1
CASSQPRQVVYGYTF,TRBV4-1
CAWSVTGGVEQFF,TRBV30
CASFSQGGSYNEQFF,TRBV12-3/TRBV12-4
CASSVPGADGYTF,TRBV12-3/TRBV12-4
CASSFFRAVNYGYTF,TRBV12-3/TRBV12-4
CATSRLPLHEQYF,TRBV15